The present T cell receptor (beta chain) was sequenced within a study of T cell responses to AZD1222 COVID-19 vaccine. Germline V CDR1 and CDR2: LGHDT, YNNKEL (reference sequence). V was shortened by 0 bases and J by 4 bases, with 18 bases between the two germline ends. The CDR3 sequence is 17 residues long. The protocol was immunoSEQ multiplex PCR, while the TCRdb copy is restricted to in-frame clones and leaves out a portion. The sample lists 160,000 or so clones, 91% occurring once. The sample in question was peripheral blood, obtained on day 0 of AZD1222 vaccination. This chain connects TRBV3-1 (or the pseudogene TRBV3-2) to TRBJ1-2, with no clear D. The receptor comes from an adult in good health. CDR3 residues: CASSQDPALQGVYGYTF. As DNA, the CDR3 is TGTGCCAGCAGCCAAGACCCGGCGCTACAAGGAGTCTATGGCTACACCTTC.